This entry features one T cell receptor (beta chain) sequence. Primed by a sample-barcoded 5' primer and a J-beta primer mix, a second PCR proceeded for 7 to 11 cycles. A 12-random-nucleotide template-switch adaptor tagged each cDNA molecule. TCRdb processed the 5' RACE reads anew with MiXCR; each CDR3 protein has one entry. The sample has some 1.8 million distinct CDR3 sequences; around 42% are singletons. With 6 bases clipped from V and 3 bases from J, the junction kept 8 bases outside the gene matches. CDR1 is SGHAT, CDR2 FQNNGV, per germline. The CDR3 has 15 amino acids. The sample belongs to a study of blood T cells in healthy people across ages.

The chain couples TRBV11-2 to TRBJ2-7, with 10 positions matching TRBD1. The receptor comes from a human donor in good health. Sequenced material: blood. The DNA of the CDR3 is TGTGCCAGCAGTTCGGACAGGGGGTCTCTCTACGAGCAGTACTTC. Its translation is CASSSDRGSLYEQYF.